This T cell receptor beta chain was sequenced for a study of patients and donors after allogeneic stem cell transplantation. Germline CDR1 reads SGHRS; CDR2 reads YFSETQ. Trimming stripped 6 bases from V and 1 base from J, with 10 bases between. This CDR3 region has 13 residues. In TCRdb, the RT-PCR reads were re-called with MiXCR into one record per CDR3 protein. This table holds 800,000 to 1,000,000 distinct CDR3 sequences, roughly 17% found once. This clonotype was counted a few times. This receptor was identified in a human donor who was either an allogeneic HSCT recipient or a stem cell or donor lymphocyte infusion donor (not recorded which). It is not recorded whose cells these are; they may come from a transplant donor. The V and J genes are TRBV5-1 and TRBJ1-1; D is unresolved. The sample comprised blood, either unsorted or a sorted T cell fraction (not recorded which). The CDR3 bases are TGCGCCAGCACAAGTTCGCCGAACACTGAAGCTTTCTTT. It yields the protein CASTSSPNTEAFF.